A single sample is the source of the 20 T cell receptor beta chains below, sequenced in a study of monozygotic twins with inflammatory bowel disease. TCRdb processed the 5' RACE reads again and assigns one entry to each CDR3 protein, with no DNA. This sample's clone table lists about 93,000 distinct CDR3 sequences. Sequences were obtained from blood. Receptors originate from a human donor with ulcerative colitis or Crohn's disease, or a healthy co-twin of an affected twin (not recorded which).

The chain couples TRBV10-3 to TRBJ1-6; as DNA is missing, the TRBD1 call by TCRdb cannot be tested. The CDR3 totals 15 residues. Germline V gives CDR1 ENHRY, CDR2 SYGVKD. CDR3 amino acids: CAISDSGQRNSPLHF.

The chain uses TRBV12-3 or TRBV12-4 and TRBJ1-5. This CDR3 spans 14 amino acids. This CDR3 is CASSSEGSNQPQHF.

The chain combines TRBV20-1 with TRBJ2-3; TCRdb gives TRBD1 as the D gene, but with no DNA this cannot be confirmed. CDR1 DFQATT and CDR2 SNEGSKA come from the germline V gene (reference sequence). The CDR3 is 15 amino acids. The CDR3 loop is CSAKDPTPVTDTQYF.

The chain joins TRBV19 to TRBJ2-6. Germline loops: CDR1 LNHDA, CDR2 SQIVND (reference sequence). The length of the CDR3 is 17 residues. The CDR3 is CASASRSRSSGANVLTF.

The CDR3: CASSLGGQGNTEAFF. V gene TRBV12-3 or TRBV12-4 combines with J gene TRBJ1-1; the D call from TCRdb, TRBD1, cannot be confirmed without DNA. The CDR3 runs 15 residues.

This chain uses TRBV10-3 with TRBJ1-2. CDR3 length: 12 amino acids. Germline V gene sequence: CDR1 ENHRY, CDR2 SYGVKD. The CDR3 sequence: CAISAQTGGYTF.

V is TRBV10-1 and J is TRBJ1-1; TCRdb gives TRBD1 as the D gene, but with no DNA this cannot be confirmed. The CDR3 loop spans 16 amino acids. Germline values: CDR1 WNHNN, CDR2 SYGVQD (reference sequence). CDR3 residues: CASSERGGGRNTEAFF.

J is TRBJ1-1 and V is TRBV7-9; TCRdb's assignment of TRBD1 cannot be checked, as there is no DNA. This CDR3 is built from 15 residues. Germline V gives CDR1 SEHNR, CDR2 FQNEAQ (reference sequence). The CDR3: CASSLRTGMNTEAFF.

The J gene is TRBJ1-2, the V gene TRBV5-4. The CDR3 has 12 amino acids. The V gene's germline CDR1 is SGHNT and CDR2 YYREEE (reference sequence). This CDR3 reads CASSSDGYGYTF.

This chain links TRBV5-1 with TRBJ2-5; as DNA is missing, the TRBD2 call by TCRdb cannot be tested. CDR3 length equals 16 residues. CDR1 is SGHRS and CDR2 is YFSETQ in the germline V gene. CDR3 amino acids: CASSLGERGYEETQYF. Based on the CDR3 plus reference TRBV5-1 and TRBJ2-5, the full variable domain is KAGVTQTPRYLIKTRGQQVTLSCSPISGHRSVSWYQQTPGQGLQFLFEYFSETQRNKGNFPGRFSGRQFSNSRSEMNVSTLELGDSALYLCASSLGERGYEETQYFGPGTRLLVL.

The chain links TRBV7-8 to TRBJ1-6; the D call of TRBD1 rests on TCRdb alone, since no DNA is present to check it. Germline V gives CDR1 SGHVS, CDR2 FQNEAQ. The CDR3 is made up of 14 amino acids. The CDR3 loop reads CASRPGRDNSPLHF.

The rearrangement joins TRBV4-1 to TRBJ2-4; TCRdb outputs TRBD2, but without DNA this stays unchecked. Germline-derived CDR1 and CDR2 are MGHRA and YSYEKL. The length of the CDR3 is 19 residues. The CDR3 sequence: CASSYPLSSGGAVKNIQYF.

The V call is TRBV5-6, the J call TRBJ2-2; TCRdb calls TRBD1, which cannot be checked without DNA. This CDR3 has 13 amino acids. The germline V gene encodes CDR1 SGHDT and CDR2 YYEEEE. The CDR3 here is CASTRDRPGELFF. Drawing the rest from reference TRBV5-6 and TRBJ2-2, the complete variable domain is DAGVTQSPTHLIKTRGQQVTLRCSPKSGHDTVSWYQQALGQGPQFIFQYYEEEERQRGNFPDRFSGHQFPNYSSELNVNALLLGDSALYLCASTRDRPGELFFGEGSRLTVL.

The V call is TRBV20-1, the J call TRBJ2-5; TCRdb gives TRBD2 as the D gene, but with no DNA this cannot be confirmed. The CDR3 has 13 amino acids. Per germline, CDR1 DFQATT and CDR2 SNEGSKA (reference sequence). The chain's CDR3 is CSASRAAQETQYF.

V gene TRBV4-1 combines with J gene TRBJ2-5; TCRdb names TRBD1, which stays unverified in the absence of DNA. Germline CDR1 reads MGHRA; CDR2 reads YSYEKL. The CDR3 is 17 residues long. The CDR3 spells CASSRPPGQGIEETQYF.

The chain's CDR3 is CSAETGGETQYF. V is TRBV20-1 and J is TRBJ2-5; TCRdb returns TRBD1, unconfirmable since there is no DNA. The CDR3 runs to 12 residues. Germline assignment: CDR1 DFQATT and CDR2 SNEGSKA (reference sequence).

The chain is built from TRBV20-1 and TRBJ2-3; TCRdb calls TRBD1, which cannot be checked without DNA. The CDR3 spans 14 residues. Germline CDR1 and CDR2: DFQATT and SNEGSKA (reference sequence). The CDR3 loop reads CSARTRDHTDTQYF.

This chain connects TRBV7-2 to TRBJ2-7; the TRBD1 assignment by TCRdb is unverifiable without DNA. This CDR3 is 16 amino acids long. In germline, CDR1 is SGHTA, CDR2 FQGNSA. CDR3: CASSQGTGSISYEQYF.

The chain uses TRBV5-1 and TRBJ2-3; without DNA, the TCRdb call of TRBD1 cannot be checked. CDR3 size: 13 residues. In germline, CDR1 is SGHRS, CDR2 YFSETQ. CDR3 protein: CASGPGGGDTQYF.

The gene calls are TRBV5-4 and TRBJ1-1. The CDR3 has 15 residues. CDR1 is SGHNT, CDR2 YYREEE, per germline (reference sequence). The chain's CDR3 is CASSRGGVGRTEAFF.